This entry lists 22 T cell receptor beta chains sequenced from one sample in a study of T cell responses to AZD1222 COVID-19 vaccine. Sequenced by immunoSEQ multiplex PCR; TCRdb stores in-frame clones only, minus some. Of about 120,000 clones listed, around nine tenths are singletons. Sequencing was performed on peripheral blood, taken on day 0 of AZD1222 vaccination. The receptors here all came from an adult in good health.

This clone was counted once. This chain joins TRBV24-1 and TRBJ2-1; 8 nucleotides match TRBD1. CDR1 is KGHDR and CDR2 is SFDVKD in the germline V gene. With 10 bases clipped from V and 10 bases from J, the junction kept 17 bases outside the gene matches. This CDR3 is built from 15 residues. CDR3 loop: CATAPTGTGVGEQFF. CDR3 sequence (DNA): TGTGCCACAGCTCCGACCGGGACAGGCGTTGGGGAGCAGTTCTTC.

This chain uses TRBV7-9 with TRBJ1-2; no firm D call. V was pared by 2 bases and J by 6 bases, with 16 bases between. CDR1 SEHNR and CDR2 FQNEAQ come from the germline V gene (reference sequence). The CDR3 is made up of 15 amino acids. CDR3 bases: TGTGCCAGCAGCTTATCGGTGGAGTCTCGGGATGGCTACACCTTC. Encoded protein: CASSLSVESRDGYTF. Full variable domain (remainder filled in from reference TRBV7-9 and TRBJ1-2): DTGVSQNPRHKITKRGQNVTFRCDPISEHNRLYWYRQTLGQGPEFLTYFQNEAQLEKSRLLSDRFSAERPKGSFSTLEIQRTEQGDSAMYLCASSLSVESRDGYTFGSGTRLTVV.

The chain employs TRBV30 and TRBJ1-1, with no clear D. This CDR3 is 11 amino acids long. From germline, CDR1 is GTSNPN and CDR2 SVGIG (reference sequence). V lost 7 bases, J lost 3 bases, and 9 bases lay in between. This CDR3 is CASTDYTEAFF. CDR3 DNA: TGTGCCTCGACTGATTACACTGAAGCTTTCTTT.

The rearrangement uses TRBV11-1 and TRBJ2-7; D gene unclear. This CDR3 is built from 12 residues. Germline V gene data show CDR1 as SGHAT and CDR2 as FQDESV (reference sequence). The V gene lost 2 bases and the J gene lost 3 bases, with 5 bases spanning the gap. CDR3 amino acids: CASSLLGYEQYF. DNA of the CDR3: TGTGCCAGCAGCTTACTCGGCTACGAGCAGTACTTC.

The CDR3 DNA sequence: TGCGCCAGCAGGGGGCAGGGGGGTCAGCCCCAGCATTTT. Translated, it gives CASRGQGGQPQHF. The chain joins TRBV10-2 to TRBJ1-5, with 7 bases aligning to TRBD1. The length of the CDR3 is 13 residues. Germline-derived CDR1 and CDR2 are WSHSY and SAAADI. V shed 6 bases, J shed 6 bases, and the junction held 5 bases outside the gene matches.

This chain joins TRBV5-1 and TRBJ2-7; D is ambiguous. The ends were cut back, 0 bases at V and 6 bases at J, with 13 bases in the middle. CDR1 is SGHRS and CDR2 is YFSETQ in the germline V gene. The length of the CDR3 is 14 residues. The CDR3 region is CASSLGLSLGEQYF. In nucleotides, the CDR3 is TGCGCCAGCAGCTTGGGGCTCTCCTTGGGCGAGCAGTACTTC.

The rearrangement links TRBV19 to TRBJ2-4; maybe TRBD2 (6 bases). Germline-derived CDR1 and CDR2 are LNHDA and SQIVND (reference sequence). CDR3 length: 15 amino acids. V dropped 1 base and J dropped 6 bases, with 13 bases sitting between them. The CDR3 sequence: CASSIGAGPRNIQYF. The CDR3 DNA sequence: TGTGCCAGTAGTATAGGAGCGGGCCCTCGAAACATTCAGTACTTC.

V gene TRBV6-1 combines with J gene TRBJ1-1, with D tentatively TRBD1 (5 bases). V shed 3 bases and J shed 1 base, with 15 bases lying between them. This CDR3 is 16 amino acids long. Germline CDR1 is MNHNS and CDR2 is SASEGT. CDR3 protein: CASSDRRGAQNTEAFF. The CDR3 DNA is TGTGCCAGCAGTGATAGAAGGGGTGCCCAGAACACTGAAGCTTTCTTT.

This clone was seen only once. This chain links TRBV6-1 with TRBJ1-5; D ambiguous. This CDR3 region has 14 residues. Deletions cut 3 bases from V and 3 bases from J, with 9 bases between. Germline assignment: CDR1 MNHNS and CDR2 SASEGT. CDR3 in amino acids: CASSDWQPNQPQHF. The CDR3 coding sequence is TGTGCCAGCAGTGATTGGCAGCCCAATCAGCCCCAGCATTTT.

The rearrangement joins TRBV27 to TRBJ1-2; D gene ambiguous. V was cut by 2 bases and J by 6 bases, with 13 bases left in between. Germline V gives CDR1 MNHEY, CDR2 SMNVEV (reference sequence). The CDR3 length is 14 residues. CDR3 nucleotides: TGTGCCAGCAGTTTACGCCCGGAAGCGAATGGCTACACCTTC. Translation: CASSLRPEANGYTF.

The chain employs TRBV5-1 and TRBJ2-7; the D call may be TRBD1 or TRBD2 (6 bases each). Germline CDR1 reads SGHRS; CDR2 reads YFSETQ. The V end was cut by 2 bases, the J end by 0 bases, with 9 bases between. CDR3 length equals 14 residues. The CDR3 nucleotides read TGCGCCAGCAGCTTAGGGGGGAGCTCCTACGAGCAGTACTTC. It translates to CASSLGGSSYEQYF. The full variable domain, rest sourced from reference TRBV5-1 and TRBJ2-7, is KAGVTQTPRYLIKTRGQQVTLSCSPISGHRSVSWYQQTPGQGLQFLFEYFSETQRNKGNFPGRFSGRQFSNSRSEMNVSTLELGDSALYLCASSLGGSSYEQYFGPGTRLTVT.

This clone was counted once. The CDR3 sequence is CASSVAPTVGGQFF. The DNA for the CDR3 is TGTGCCAGCAGCGTAGCCCCTACGGTCGGAGGGCAGTTCTTC. The chain recombines TRBV9 with TRBJ2-1; D is perhaps TRBD2 (5 bases). The CDR3 covers 14 residues. Trimming cost V 0 bases and J 12 bases, with 16 bases left between them. Germline lookup yields CDR1 SGDLS and CDR2 YYNGEE.

The CDR3 protein is CASSVNPNTEAFF. The CDR3, as DNA: TGTGCCAGCTCTGTTAACCCGAACACTGAAGCTTTCTTT. The rearrangement joins TRBV18 to TRBJ1-1; unclear D gene. Germline V gene sequence: CDR1 KGHSH, CDR2 LQKENI. Trimming pared 6 bases from V and 1 base from J, leaving 9 bases between. This CDR3 comprises 13 residues.

The chain joins TRBV5-1 to TRBJ2-7; perhaps TRBD2 as D (5 bases). V lost 4 bases and J lost 0, with 11 bases in between. The CDR3 length is 14 residues. CDR1 SGHRS and CDR2 YFSETQ come from the germline V gene. CDR3 amino acids: CASSHGLNSYEQYF. In nucleotides, the CDR3 is TGCGCCAGCAGCCATGGACTTAACTCCTACGAGCAGTACTTC.

V and J are TRBV24-1 and TRBJ1-5; no firm D call. V gave up 2 bases and J gave up 2 bases, with 12 bases separating them. The germline V gene encodes CDR1 KGHDR and CDR2 SFDVKD. The CDR3 is made up of 16 amino acids. The CDR3 DNA is TGTGCCACCAGTGATTCGGTGAAGGGTGGCAATCAGCCCCAGCATTTT. It translates to CATSDSVKGGNQPQHF.

The chain employs TRBV30 and TRBJ1-5, with D perhaps matching TRBD1 (5 bases). Trimming shortened V by 5 bases and J by 4 bases, and 15 bases separated the two germline ends. The V gene's germline CDR1 is GTSNPN and CDR2 SVGIG (reference sequence). This CDR3 has 14 residues. The CDR3 sequence is CAWASGRLNQPQHF. In nucleotides, the CDR3 is TGTGCCTGGGCCTCGGGGCGGTTAAATCAGCCCCAGCATTTT.

The chain has TRBV19 and TRBJ2-5; 9 bases agree with TRBD1. Germline trimming cut 3 bases from V and 10 bases from J; bases unmatched to any gene: 9. The CDR3 is 14 amino acids. Germline CDR1 and CDR2: LNHDA and SQIVND (reference sequence). This CDR3 is CASSMVQGARGQYF. The CDR3 DNA sequence: TGTGCCAGTAGTATGGTACAGGGGGCGCGGGGCCAGTACTTC.

The gene calls are TRBV7-9 and TRBJ1-5; TRBD1 agrees at 7 bases. CDR1 and CDR2 (germline): SEHNR, FQNEAQ (reference sequence). With V trimmed by 1 base and J by 6 bases, 6 bases remained unmatched. The CDR3 loop spans 15 amino acids. Here the CDR3 reads CASSLGQGGAQPQHF. The CDR3 nucleotides read TGTGCCAGCAGCTTAGGACAGGGAGGGGCTCAGCCCCAGCATTTT.

The genes are TRBV30 and TRBJ1-2; TRBD1 might be the D (6 bases). In germline, CDR1 is GTSNPN, CDR2 SVGIG (reference sequence). The CDR3 loop spans 12 amino acids. Between the trimmed V and J ends, which lost 8 bases and 4 bases, there was a span of 14 bases. This CDR3 is CAGRDTGYGYTF. The CDR3 DNA sequence: TGTGCCGGCCGGGACACAGGCTATGGCTACACCTTC. The complete variable domain, with remaining parts taken from reference TRBV30 and TRBJ1-2, reads SQTIHQWPATLVQPVGSPLSLECTVEGTSNPNLYWYRQAAGRGLQLLFYSVGIGQISSEVPQNLSASRPQDRQFILSSKKLLLSDSGFYLCAGRDTGYGYTFGSGTRLTVV.

The V and J genes are TRBV4-2 and TRBJ2-5; D is undetermined. Deletions cut 0 bases from V and 5 bases from J, with 4 bases between. This CDR3 comprises 12 residues. CDR1 is LGHNA, CDR2 YNFKEQ, per germline. CDR3: CASSQEGETQYF. DNA of the CDR3: TGTGCCAGCAGCCAAGAGGGGGAGACCCAGTACTTC.

CDR3 residues: CASSLPPGLPEKLFF. CDR3 bases: TGTGCCAGCAGTTTACCCCCGGGTCTCCCGGAAAAACTGTTTTTT. The chain is built from TRBV28 and TRBJ1-4; D is undetermined. The CDR3 is 15 amino acids. The ends were cut back, 2 bases at V and 8 bases at J, with 15 bases in the middle. Germline values: CDR1 MDHEN, CDR2 SYDVKM.

The chain is built from TRBV11-2 and TRBJ1-4; D unresolved. The CDR3 consists of 16 residues. Germline CDR1 reads SGHAT; CDR2 reads FQNNGV. Trimming took 1 base from V and 4 from J, leaving 13 bases between them. CDR3 sequence reads: CASSLGHSNFNEKLFF. The CDR3 DNA reads as TGTGCCAGCAGCTTAGGGCACTCCAACTTTAATGAAAAACTGTTTTTT.